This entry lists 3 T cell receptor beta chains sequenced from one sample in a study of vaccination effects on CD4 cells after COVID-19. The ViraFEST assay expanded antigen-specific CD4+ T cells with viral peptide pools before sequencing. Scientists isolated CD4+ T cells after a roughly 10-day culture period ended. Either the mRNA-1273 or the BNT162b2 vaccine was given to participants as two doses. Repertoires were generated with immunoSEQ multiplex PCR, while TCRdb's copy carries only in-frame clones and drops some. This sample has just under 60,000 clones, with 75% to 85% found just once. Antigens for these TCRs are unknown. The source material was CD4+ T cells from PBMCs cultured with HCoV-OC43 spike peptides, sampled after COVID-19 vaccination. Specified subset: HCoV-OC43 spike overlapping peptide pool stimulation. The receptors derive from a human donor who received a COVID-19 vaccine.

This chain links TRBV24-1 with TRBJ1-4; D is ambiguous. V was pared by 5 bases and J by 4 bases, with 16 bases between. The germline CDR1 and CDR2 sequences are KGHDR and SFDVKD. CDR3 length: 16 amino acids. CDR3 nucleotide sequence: TGTGCCACCAGTGCCACCCGCGCGGCCTATAATGAAAAACTGTTTTTT. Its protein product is CATSATRAAYNEKLFF.

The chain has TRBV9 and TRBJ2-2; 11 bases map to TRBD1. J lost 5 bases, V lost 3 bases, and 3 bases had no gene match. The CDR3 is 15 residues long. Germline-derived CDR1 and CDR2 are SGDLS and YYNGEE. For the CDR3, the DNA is TGTGCCAGCAGCGGGACAGGGGGCTGGACCGGGGAGCTGTTTTTT. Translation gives CASSGTGGWTGELFF.

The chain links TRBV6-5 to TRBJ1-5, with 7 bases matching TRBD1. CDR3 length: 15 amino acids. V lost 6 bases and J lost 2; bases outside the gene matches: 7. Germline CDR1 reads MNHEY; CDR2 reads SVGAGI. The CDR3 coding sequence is TGTGCCAGCAGAGACCACGGGACAGGCAATCAGCCCCAGCATTTT. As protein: CASRDHGTGNQPQHF.